This T cell receptor beta chain was observed in a study of blood T cell repertoires in COVID-19. Study-level information: T cells, B-cell-depleted T cells, or PBMCs provided the cDNA or gDNA that served as material.

In the original workflow: Reference gene primers were amplified, and this amplification served to estimate nucleated cell counts. The method was immunoSEQ multiplex PCR; TCRdb's version includes in-frame clones alone and lacks a portion of them. The V and J calls and clone size come from that table; D and trimming were worked out from the DNA. This repertoire shows around 450,000 clones, about 90% found once; its top ten account for 0.6%. Individuals drawn from around 24 US areas were roughly 18 to 95 years old. Recovered Cohort 3 donors showed two negative PCRs, clearance, or symptom resolution. The CDR3 totals 15 residues. V gave up 4 bases and J gave up 2 bases, with 15 bases separating them. Germline CDR1 reads SNHLY; CDR2 reads FYNNEI.

The chain is built from TRBV2 and TRBJ2-7, with a weak D call TRBD2 (6 bases). Source material: PBMCs or T cells enriched from blood (not recorded which). This TCR was recovered from a man aged 18 to 29 who had recovered from COVID-19. The CDR3 here is CASSVLGGRPYEQYF. CDR3 DNA: TGTGCCAGCAGTGTTCTCGGAGGGCGACCCTACGAGCAGTACTTC.